These T cell receptor beta chains were read from a single sample in a study of cytomegalovirus exposure and HLA in healthy donors. Here immunoSEQ multiplex PCR was the method, and the copy in TCRdb shows in-frame clones only, minus some. There are hundreds of thousands of clones in the sample; about 79% occur only once, and around 2% lies in the top ten. The sequenced material came from PBMCs. The origin of the receptors is a man aged 18 to 30 in good health and CMV-seronegative. The CDR3 runs from the conserved cysteine through the conserved F or W. Fields, in order: J gene, clone size, D gene, CDR3 length, V gene, CDR3 protein, CDR3 DNA. The D gene is left open where the match is weak. A row's size may be missing; if present it is once, few, many or a size class.

>TRBJ2-1|.|TRBD1|15|TRBV18
CASSPTGTGPREQFF
TGTGCCAGCTCACCCACCGGGACAGGCCCGCGTGAGCAGTTCTTC
>TRBJ2-3|.|TRBD1|15|TRBV9
CASSPRDREEATQYF
TGTGCCAGCAGCCCTCGGGACAGGGAAGAGGCTACGCAGTATTTT
>TRBJ2-5|.|.|12|TRBV30
CAWSGGWETQYF
TGTGCCTGGAGTGGAGGATGGGAGACCCAGTACTTC
>TRBJ1-5|.|.|16|TRBV15
CATSRVSATDDQPQHF
TGTGCCACCAGCAGAGTATCGGCGACAGACGATCAGCCCCAGCATTTT
>TRBJ2-7|.|TRBD2|14|TRBV4-3
CASSQESGIYEQYF
TGCGCCAGCAGCCAAGAAAGCGGGATTTACGAGCAGTACTTC
>TRBJ2-6|.|.|16|TRBV7-3
CSSSLAPLSGANVLTF
TGTTCCAGCAGCTTAGCGCCGCTCTCTGGGGCCAACGTCCTGACTTTC
>TRBJ2-5|.|.|14|TRBV27
CASSLQGVLETQYF
TGTGCCAGCAGTTTGCAGGGCGTGTTGGAGACCCAGTACTTC
>TRBJ2-6|.|TRBD1|16|TRBV10-3
CAISEQGAAGANVLTF
TGTGCCATCAGTGAACAGGGGGCGGCTGGGGCCAACGTCCTGACTTTC
>TRBJ2-5|once|TRBD2|17|TRBV9
CASSVGLAGGWGETQYF
TGTGCCAGCAGCGTCGGGTTAGCGGGGGGCTGGGGAGAGACCCAGTACTTC
>TRBJ1-1|.|TRBD1|15|TRBV18
CASTGDRGPNTEAFF
TGTGCCAGCACCGGGGACAGGGGGCCGAACACTGAAGCTTTCTTT
>TRBJ2-3|.|TRBD2|17|TRBV15
CATSRDGAGGVTDTQYF
TGTGCCACCAGCAGAGATGGAGCGGGAGGGGTCACAGATACGCAGTATTTT
>TRBJ2-7|.|TRBD2|14|TRBV19
CASRPLAGVGEQYF
TGTGCCAGTAGACCACTAGCGGGAGTTGGCGAGCAGTACTTC
>TRBJ2-5|.|TRBD2|17|TRBV2
CASTLTSGGGRGETQYF
TGTGCCAGCACTCTGACTAGCGGGGGAGGTCGAGGAGAGACCCAGTACTTC
>TRBJ2-5|once|TRBD2|14|TRBV27
CASSFLAGQETQYF
TGTGCCAGCAGTTTCCTAGCGGGGCAAGAGACCCAGTACTTC
>TRBJ2-7|.|TRBD1|15|TRBV4-3
CASSPRTGDPYEQYF
TGCGCCAGCAGCCCCCGGACAGGGGATCCCTACGAGCAGTACTTC
>TRBJ2-3|.|.|15|TRBV13
CASSLGQVAGDTQYF
TGTGCCAGCAGCTTAGGCCAGGTGGCGGGAGATACGCAGTATTTT
>TRBJ2-2|.|TRBD1|15|TRBV11-3
CASSPGQGTAGELFF
TGTGCCAGCAGCCCCGGACAGGGGACGGCCGGGGAGCTGTTTTTT
>TRBJ1-5|.|.|15|TRBV5-6
CASSSGSYSNQPQHF
TGTGCCAGCAGCTCAGGCTCTTATAGCAATCAGCCCCAGCATTTT
>TRBJ1-1|.|.|16|TRBV11-3
CASTPMVGRLSTEAFF
TGTGCCAGCACCCCCATGGTGGGGAGGTTGAGCACTGAAGCTTTCTTT
>TRBJ2-7|.|TRBD1|17|TRBV19
CASRQTGQGSIGYEQYF
TGTGCCAGCCGTCAGACGGGACAGGGATCCATCGGGTACGAGCAGTACTTC
>TRBJ2-7|.|.|14|TRBV11-2
CASNRILVSYEQYF
TGTGCCAGCAACCGAATTCTAGTCTCCTACGAGCAGTACTTC
>TRBJ2-1|.|TRBD2|13|TRBV4-1
CASSGLENNEQFF
TGCGCCAGCTCCGGACTAGAGAACAATGAGCAGTTCTTC
>TRBJ1-5|few|.|15|TRBV5-1
CASREGTSYDQPQHF
TGCGCCAGCAGGGAGGGCACTTCGTACGATCAGCCCCAGCATTTT
>TRBJ2-4|.|.|14|TRBV14
CASSPQGIGNIQYF
TGTGCCAGCAGTCCCCAGGGTATAGGAAACATTCAGTACTTC
>TRBJ2-7|once|TRBD1|15|TRBV7-6
CASSFDRGGSYEQYF
TGTGCCAGCAGCTTTGACAGGGGGGGCTCCTACGAGCAGTACTTC
>TRBJ2-5|.|.|14|TRBV4-2
CASSQDRGRETQYF
TGTGCCAGCAGCCAAGACAGGGGCCGAGAGACCCAGTACTTC
>TRBJ2-1|.|TRBD2|15|TRBV7-2
CASTLAGAGYNEQFF
TGTGCCAGCACCCTAGCGGGAGCGGGTTACAATGAGCAGTTCTTC
>TRBJ1-1|few|.|15|TRBV9
CASSGRGQMNTEAFF
TGTGCCAGCAGCGGACGAGGGCAGATGAACACTGAAGCTTTCTTT
>TRBJ2-5|.|.|14|TRBV6-5
CASRGTSPQETQYF
TGTGCCAGTAGAGGGACTTCCCCTCAAGAGACCCAGTACTTC
>TRBJ1-5|.|.|13|TRBV6-4
CAKTGSLNQPQHF
TGTGCCAAGACAGGCTCCTTAAATCAGCCCCAGCATTTT
>TRBJ1-1|.|.|12|TRBV18
CASSPVGVEAFF
TGTGCCAGCTCACCAGTAGGGGTTGAAGCTTTCTTT
>TRBJ2-4|.|.|18|TRBV30
CAWSVLLVGGGAKNIQYF
TGTGCCTGGAGTGTACTTCTAGTAGGGGGGGGAGCCAAAAACATTCAGTACTTC
>TRBJ2-7|.|.|16|TRBV6-5
CASSYSGARGNYEQYF
TGTGCCAGCAGTTACTCGGGGGCTAGGGGGAACTACGAGCAGTACTTC
>TRBJ2-3|.|TRBD2|18|TRBV2
CASSENRPSGYSTDTQYF
TGTGCCAGCAGTGAAAATCGGCCTAGCGGTTATAGCACAGATACGCAGTATTTT
>TRBJ2-3|.|TRBD2|18|TRBV13
CASSLVAGGPGGTDTQYF
TGTGCCAGCAGCTTAGTGGCGGGAGGGCCCGGGGGCACAGATACGCAGTATTTT
>TRBJ1-1|.|.|13|TRBV6-5
CASRGTLNTEAFF
TGTGCCAGCAGGGGGACACTGAACACTGAAGCTTTCTTT
>TRBJ2-1|.|.|12|TRBV18
CASSSRGNSQFF
TGTGCCAGCTCATCGAGGGGGAACTCTCAGTTCTTC
>TRBJ1-2|.|TRBD1|16|TRBV14
CASSPLSRDRGGGYTF
TGTGCCAGCAGCCCTCTATCCCGGGACAGGGGAGGTGGCTACACCTTC
>TRBJ2-7|few|TRBD2|17|TRBV15
CATSRDRGSGGAHEQYF
TGTGCCACCAGCAGAGATAGGGGCAGCGGGGGGGCCCACGAGCAGTACTTC
>TRBJ1-4|.|.|14|TRBV9
CASSVNSQDEKLFF
TGTGCCAGCAGCGTAAATAGTCAGGATGAAAAACTGTTTTTT
>TRBJ2-3|.|.|15|TRBV9
CASSTTGYLVDTQYF
TGTGCCAGCAGCACAACAGGGTACCTCGTAGATACGCAGTATTTT
>TRBJ1-2|.|.|14|TRBV7-2
CASSFTSGSYGYTF
TGTGCCAGCAGCTTTACCTCCGGGTCCTATGGCTACACCTTC
>TRBJ2-1|.|TRBD2|14|TRBV7-2
CASSLMAGVNEQFF
TGTGCCAGCAGCTTAATGGCGGGGGTAAATGAGCAGTTCTTC
>TRBJ2-2|few|TRBD2|14|TRBV6-4
CASSKAGDTGELFF
TGTGCCAGCAGTAAAGCGGGAGACACCGGGGAGCTGTTTTTT
>TRBJ2-7|.|TRBD1|15|TRBV5-6
CASSLEGQGTNEQYF
TGTGCCAGCAGCTTGGAGGGACAGGGGACAAACGAGCAGTACTTC
>TRBJ1-2|.|TRBD1|15|TRBV6-5
CASSYPGQGESGYTF
TGTGCCAGCAGTTACCCGGGACAGGGAGAAAGTGGCTACACCTTC
>TRBJ2-3|.|TRBD1|14|TRBV5-4
CASNSGQGPDTQYF
TGTGCCAGCAACTCGGGACAGGGGCCAGATACGCAGTATTTT
>TRBJ2-2|.|.|13|TRBV6-5
CASSPVMSGELFF
TGTGCCAGCAGTCCCGTCATGAGCGGGGAGCTGTTTTTT
>TRBJ2-7|.|TRBD1|13|TRBV2
CARGVGQGYEQYF
TGTGCCAGAGGGGTAGGACAGGGCTACGAGCAGTACTTC
>TRBJ2-3|.|.|15|TRBV6-5
CASSYSATGTDTQYF
TGTGCCAGCAGTTACTCGGCGACAGGCACAGATACGCAGTATTTT
>TRBJ2-2|.|.|15|TRBV11-2
CASSSWTEYTGELFF
TGTGCCAGCAGCTCATGGACAGAATACACCGGGGAGCTGTTTTTT
>TRBJ2-7|.|.|12|TRBV4-1
CASSQESGEQYF
TGCGCCAGCAGCCAAGAGAGCGGGGAGCAGTACTTC
>TRBJ1-1|.|.|13|TRBV6-5
CASIKTVGSEAFF
TGTGCCAGCATCAAGACAGTGGGTTCCGAAGCTTTCTTT
>TRBJ2-7|.|TRBD1|14|TRBV29-1
CSVGTGRISYEQYF
TGCAGCGTTGGGACAGGGAGGATCTCCTACGAGCAGTACTTC
>TRBJ2-2|.|.|13|TRBV9
CASSVEQRGELFF
TGTGCCAGCAGCGTAGAACAAAGAGGGGAGCTGTTTTTT
>TRBJ2-7|.|TRBD2|14|TRBV11-3
CASSPRGDLYEQYF
TGTGCCAGCAGCCCCCGGGGGGACCTCTACGAGCAGTACTTC
>TRBJ2-3|.|.|14|TRBV27
CASRPDLPTDTQYF
TGTGCCAGCAGGCCGGACTTACCCACAGATACGCAGTATTTT
>TRBJ1-2|.|.|14|TRBV7-2
CASSDWTGNYGYTF
TGTGCCAGCAGCGACTGGACGGGGAACTATGGCTACACCTTC
>TRBJ2-1|.|TRBD2|15|TRBV10-3
CAITDIAGGVDEQFF
TGTGCCATCACCGATATAGCGGGAGGAGTCGATGAGCAGTTCTTC